The 14 T cell receptor beta chains listed next were all sequenced from one sample in a study of cytomegalovirus exposure and HLA in healthy donors. Amplification used 60 Vbeta primers and 13 Jbeta primers. Data came from immunoSEQ multiplex PCR; TCRdb stores just in-frame clones and leaves some out. The sample has about 120,000 clones, 70% to 85% seen once. Sequencing was done on a sample of PBMCs. All receptors come from a man between 18 and 29 years old in good health and CMV-seronegative.

This chain's CDR3 is CASSSQGHPGAFF. DNA for the CDR3: TGTGCCAGCAGCTCCCAGGGTCACCCGGGAGCTTTCTTT. The rearrangement uses TRBV5-4 and TRBJ1-1, with TRBD1 as a possible D gene (5 bases). The CDR3 consists of 13 residues. Germline V CDR1 and CDR2: SGHNT, YYREEE (reference sequence). Trimming pared 3 bases from V and 10 bases from J, leaving 16 bases between.

V is TRBV7-9 and J is TRBJ2-3, with a weak D call TRBD2 (6 bases). Germline V gene sequence: CDR1 SEHNR, CDR2 FQNEAQ (reference sequence). The length of the CDR3 is 13 residues. V shed 5 bases and J shed 4 bases, with 10 bases lying between them. The CDR3, as DNA: TGTGCCAGCAGCCAGAGGGAGGCAGATACGCAGTATTTT. Its protein is CASSQREADTQYF.

The chain couples TRBV19 to TRBJ1-2; D remains ambiguous. V lost 5 bases, J lost 9 bases, and 25 bases lay in between. The germline CDR1 and CDR2 sequences are LNHDA and SQIVND (reference sequence). The CDR3 totals 16 residues. The CDR3 loop reads CASSQTGGLLSDRYTF. DNA of the CDR3: TGTGCCAGTAGTCAAACCGGAGGACTACTCTCAGATCGCTACACCTTC.

The CDR3 coding sequence is TGTGCCAGCAGAGGGGGGCAGTACTTC. Protein sequence: CASRGGQYF. The chain recombines TRBV6-4 with TRBJ2-7; TRBD1 might be the D (6 bases). V shed 6 bases and J shed 9 bases, with 6 bases lying between them. The CDR3 spans 9 residues. CDR1 MRHNA and CDR2 SNTAGT come from the germline V gene.

This clone was found a few times. This chain links TRBV7-2 with TRBJ1-1; D is perhaps TRBD1 (5 bases). The CDR3 has 14 residues. Germline V gives CDR1 SGHTA, CDR2 FQGNSA. V was trimmed by 6 bases and J by 2 bases, leaving 13 bases between them. CDR3 in DNA: TGTGCCAGCAGTTACGACAGATTCAACACTGAAGCTTTCTTT. Protein product: CASSYDRFNTEAFF.

The chain combines TRBV2 with TRBJ1-2, with 10 positions matching TRBD1. Germline V lookup: CDR1 SNHLY, CDR2 FYNNEI. This CDR3 spans 14 amino acids. V shed 5 bases, J shed 4 bases, and the junction held 4 bases outside the gene matches. CDR3 sequence: CASSRTGGFYGYTF. The CDR3 DNA reads as TGTGCCAGCAGTCGGACAGGGGGTTTCTATGGCTACACCTTC.

CDR3 region: CASSLVEGDTIYF. The CDR3 DNA is TGTGCCAGCAGCTTAGTAGAGGGGGACACCATATATTTT. This chain joins TRBV7-7 and TRBJ1-3, with D possibly being TRBD1 (6 bases). Germline assignment: CDR1 SSHAT and CDR2 FNYEAQ (reference sequence). The ends were cut back, 1 base at V and 8 bases at J, with 9 bases in the middle. The CDR3 length is 13 residues.

This clone was observed once. J is TRBJ2-3 and V is TRBV6-5; 8 bases line up with TRBD1. The CDR3 runs to 16 residues. CDR1 MNHEY and CDR2 SVGAGI come from the germline V gene. Germline trimming cut 4 bases from V and 5 bases from J; bases unmatched to any gene: 11. Here the CDR3 DNA reads TGTGCCAGCAGTTCACGGACAGGGCTTTATTTAGATACGCAGTATTTT. It is translated as CASSSRTGLYLDTQYF.

The chain couples TRBV19 to TRBJ2-6; D remains unclear. V was cut by 4 bases and J by 0 bases, with 7 bases left in between. CDR3 size: 15 residues. Germline CDR1 LNHDA, CDR2 SQIVND (reference sequence). Here the CDR3 reads CASSTDFSGANVLTF. The CDR3 DNA reads as TGTGCCAGTAGTACCGACTTCTCTGGGGCCAACGTCCTGACTTTC.

The chain carries TRBV5-1 and TRBJ2-1, with D maybe TRBD1 (6 bases). The CDR3 is made up of 14 amino acids. Trimming shortened V by 0 bases and J by 9 bases, and 13 bases separated the two germline ends. CDR1 SGHRS and CDR2 YFSETQ come from the germline V gene. CDR3 in DNA: TGCGCCAGCAGCTTGGGACTCCAAGGGGGTGAGCAGTTCTTC. Translation: CASSLGLQGGEQFF. The whole variable domain, remainder taken from reference TRBV5-1 and TRBJ2-1, is KAGVTQTPRYLIKTRGQQVTLSCSPISGHRSVSWYQQTPGQGLQFLFEYFSETQRNKGNFPGRFSGRQFSNSRSEMNVSTLELGDSALYLCASSLGLQGGEQFFGPGTRLTVL.

The chain links TRBV7-3 to TRBJ2-2, with 9 bases that match TRBD1. CDR1 SGHTA and CDR2 FQGTGA come from the germline V gene. V shed 6 bases and J 4 bases; nucleotides not matched to a gene: 9. The CDR3 sequence is 16 residues long. The CDR3 spells CASSSTGQGTTGELFF. CDR3 sequence (DNA): TGTGCCAGCAGTTCCACGGGACAGGGAACCACCGGGGAGCTGTTTTTT.

This chain links TRBV5-4 with TRBJ2-7; D is perhaps TRBD2 (6 bases). This CDR3 comprises 13 residues. CDR1 is SGHNT, CDR2 YYREEE, per germline (reference sequence). Trimming took off 4 bases at V and 3 bases at J, with 11 bases between the two ends. CDR3 protein: CASSRDWGYEQYF. CDR3 bases: TGTGCCAGCAGCCGGGACTGGGGCTACGAGCAGTACTTC.

This clone was counted only a few times. J is TRBJ2-2 and V is TRBV7-9, with 10 bases aligning to TRBD2. The CDR3 contains 15 residues. From germline, CDR1 is SEHNR and CDR2 FQNEAQ (reference sequence). The ends lost 2 bases at V and 6 bases at J; junction bases unmatched: 3. CDR3 DNA: TGTGCCAGCAGCTTAAGCGGGGGGGCCCCCGGGGAGCTGTTTTTT. Protein product: CASSLSGGAPGELFF.

The V call is TRBV4-1, the J call TRBJ2-7; tentatively, D is TRBD1 (6 bases). CDR3 length: 15 amino acids. CDR1 MGHRA and CDR2 YSYEKL come from the germline V gene. Trimming left V 4 bases short and J 2 bases short, with 15 bases between. CDR3 nucleotides: TGCGCCAGCAGCCCGATTGAGGGGGATCCCTACGAGCAGTACTTC. Its translation is CASSPIEGDPYEQYF.